This entry is about one T cell receptor (beta chain). The antigen is undetermined. This record belongs to a study of T cells after yellow fever vaccination. TCR cDNA, made by 5'RACE template switching, carried an added universal primer site and UMIs. Using its own MiXCR run on the 5' RACE reads, TCRdb lists one record per CDR3 protein. The data show some 340,000 distinct CDR3 sequences, 4.1% seen once. Overall study findings and caveats: Only a minor proportion of clonotypes was detected across both CD4 and CD8 compartments. The secondary response was weaker but peaked faster, day 5 versus 15. Contaminating bulk clonotypes could be abundant in FACS-sorted repertoires.

The CDR3 consists of 15 residues. V dropped 3 bases and J dropped 2 bases, with 14 bases sitting between them. Germline V gene lookup returns CDR1 ENHRY and CDR2 SYGVKD. This TCR derives from a man aged 18-30 years who received the YFV17D yellow fever vaccine. V is TRBV10-3 and J is TRBJ2-7, with D tentatively TRBD1 (5 bases). The sample consisted of PBMCs, taken 5 days after the yellow fever booster vaccination. This chain's CDR3 is CAISDPIQATYEQYF. The CDR3 nucleotides read TGTGCCATCAGTGATCCAATACAGGCTACCTACGAGCAGTACTTC.